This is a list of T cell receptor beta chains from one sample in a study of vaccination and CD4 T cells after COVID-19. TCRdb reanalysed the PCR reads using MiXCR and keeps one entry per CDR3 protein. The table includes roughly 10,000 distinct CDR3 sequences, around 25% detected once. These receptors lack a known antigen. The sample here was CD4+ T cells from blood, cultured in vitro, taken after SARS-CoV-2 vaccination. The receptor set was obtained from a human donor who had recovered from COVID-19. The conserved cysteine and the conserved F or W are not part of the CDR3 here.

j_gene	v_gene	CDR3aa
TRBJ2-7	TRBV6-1	ASSPPDRRPREEQY
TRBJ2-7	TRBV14	ASSGGGVGNYEQY
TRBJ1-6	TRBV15	ATSRDKAGGNSPLH
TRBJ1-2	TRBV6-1	ASSGHPDSRLYGYT
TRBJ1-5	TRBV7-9	ASSLGSGLLGNQPQH
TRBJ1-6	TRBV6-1	ASSRDRVNSPLH
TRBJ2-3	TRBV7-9	ARGENTDTQY
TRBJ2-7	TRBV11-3	ASSLHQGLTYEQY
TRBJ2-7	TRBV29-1	SVETSGGREQY
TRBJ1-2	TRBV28	ASSVYRGHYGYT
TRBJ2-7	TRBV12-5	ASGFNWDSYEQY
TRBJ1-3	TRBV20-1	SATDRSSGNTIY
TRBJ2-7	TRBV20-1	SAGLIAEQY
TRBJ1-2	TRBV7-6	ASSPRQISVGGYT
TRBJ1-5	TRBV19	ASIGEGSGPQH
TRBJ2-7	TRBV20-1	SASGGRARGEQY
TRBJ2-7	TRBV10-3	AISESGREVYEQY
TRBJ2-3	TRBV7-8	ASSCIRRTGPPDTQY
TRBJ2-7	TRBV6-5	ASSYSFVGDPYEQY
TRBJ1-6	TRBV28	ASSSQGVDNSPLH
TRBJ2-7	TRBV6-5	ASSYERGDSYEQY
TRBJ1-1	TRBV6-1	ASRAWDRGLKVENTEAF
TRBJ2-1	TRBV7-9	ASSSPGGVNNEQF
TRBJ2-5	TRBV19	ASSMTYTAVGQETQY
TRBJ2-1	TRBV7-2	ASSKHASYEQF
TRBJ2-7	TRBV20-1	SASQERSLSYEQY
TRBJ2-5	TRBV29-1	SVDLHHSQETQY
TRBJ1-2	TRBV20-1	SAPSRDRGGLYGYT
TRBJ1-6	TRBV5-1	ASSFRTGRADSPLH